This T cell receptor (beta chain) emerged from a study of HIV-infected patients and healthy controls. The repertoire came from unfractionated whole blood and reflected all unsorted peripheral T cells. This clonotype has a count of ten or more. This CDR3 region has 15 residues. CDR1 and CDR2 (germline): SGHVS, FQNEAQ. V gave up 5 bases and J gave up 7 bases; unmatched junction bases: 9. Approximately 510 ng RNA was reverse transcribed with alpha and beta constant-region primers. Using multiplexing indices, alpha and beta chain libraries were generated apart by chain-specific third strand synthesis. TCRdb analysed the 5' RACE reads with MiXCR anew, one entry per CDR3 protein. The data contain 12,000 to 15,000 distinct CDR3 sequences, 9.9% of them seen just once; the ten biggest clones take up 6% to 7%.

This sequence originates from an adult in good health. V and J are TRBV7-8 and TRBJ2-7, with 12 bases identical to TRBD2. The specimen sequenced was blood. The CDR3 sequence: CASSHETSGSREQYF. The CDR3, as DNA: TGTGCCAGCAGCCACGAGACTAGCGGGAGTAGGGAGCAGTACTTC.